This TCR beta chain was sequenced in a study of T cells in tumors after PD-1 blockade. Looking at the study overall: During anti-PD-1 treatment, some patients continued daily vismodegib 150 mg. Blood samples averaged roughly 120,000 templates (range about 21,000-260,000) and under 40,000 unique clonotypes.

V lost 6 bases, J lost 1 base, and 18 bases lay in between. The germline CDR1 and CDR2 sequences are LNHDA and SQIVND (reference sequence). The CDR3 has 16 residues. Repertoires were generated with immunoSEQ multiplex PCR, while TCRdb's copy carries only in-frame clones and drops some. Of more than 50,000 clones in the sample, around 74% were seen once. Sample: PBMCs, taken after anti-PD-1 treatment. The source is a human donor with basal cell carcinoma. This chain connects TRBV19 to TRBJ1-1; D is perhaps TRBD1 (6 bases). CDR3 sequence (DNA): TGTGCCAGTAGCTCCCCACCCGGGACACGGAACACTGAAGCTTTCTTT. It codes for CASSSPPGTRNTEAFF.